The T cell receptor beta chain under discussion was sequenced for a study of blood T cell repertoires in COVID-19. Study at large: Samples came from the United States, Italy and Spain, spanning acute and convalescent COVID-19.

Methods used by the authors: Estimates of nucleated cell counts were drawn from the amplification of reference gene primers. Sequenced by immunoSEQ multiplex PCR; TCRdb stores in-frame clones only, minus some. V and J calls and clone size follow that table, whereas D and trimming were derived from the DNA. The sample has around 260,000 clones, roughly 90% seen once. Trimming pared 5 bases from V and 0 bases from J, leaving 8 bases between. This CDR3 is built from 14 residues. The chain combines TRBV6-7 with TRBJ1-5; D is unclear. TRBV6-7 is annotated as an ORF whose role is uncertain. Sequencing input: peripheral blood. This receptor was obtained from a man aged 30 to 45 with acute or convalescent COVID-19. The chain's CDR3 is CASSTRNSNQPQHF. The CDR3, as DNA: TGTGCCAGCAGTACTCGAAATAGCAATCAGCCCCAGCATTTT.